These 23 T cell receptor beta chains came from one sample sequenced in a study of T cells in Graves' hyperthyroidism and ophthalmopathy. There were TCR beta CDR3 regions amplified from RNA transcripts. A set of HTBI primers served as the primers for a first-round RT-PCR of the TCR CDR3. From the multiplex PCR reads, TCRdb called clonotypes with MiXCR, one entry per CDR3 protein. The sample holds around 700,000 distinct CDR3 sequences, 18% seen once. Sequencing input: blood. These receptor sequences come from a woman between 50 and 59 years old with Graves' hyperthyroidism that later progressed to Graves' ophthalmopathy.

This clonotype was found a few times. CDR3 DNA sequence: TGTGCCAGTACCACCGAAAGGGGGGGGAACACTGAAGCTTTCTTT. It encodes CASTTERGGNTEAFF. The rearrangement uses TRBV19 and TRBJ1-1; tentative D call: TRBD1 (6 bases). This CDR3 spans 15 amino acids. Trimming removed 7 bases from V and 1 base from J, with 16 bases in between. Germline values: CDR1 LNHDA, CDR2 SQIVND (reference sequence).

The chain employs TRBV7-9 and TRBJ1-1; D unresolved. The CDR3 is 18 residues long. CDR1 and CDR2 from the germline V gene are SEHNR and FQNEAQ (reference sequence). V was pared by 1 base and J by 0 bases, with 18 bases between. The CDR3 DNA reads as TGTGCCAGCAGCTTAGAACTCCGCGGACTTCCCATGAACACTGAAGCTTTCTTT. Its translation is CASSLELRGLPMNTEAFF. The full variable domain, with the rest looked up from reference TRBV7-9 and TRBJ1-1, is DTGVSQNPRHKITKRGQNVTFRCDPISEHNRLYWYRQTLGQGPEFLTYFQNEAQLEKSRLLSDRFSAERPKGSFSTLEIQRTEQGDSAMYLCASSLELRGLPMNTEAFFGQGTRLTVV.

This clonotype was counted many times. The chain recombines TRBV20-1 with TRBJ1-5; D perhaps matches TRBD1 (5 bases). The V gene lost 3 bases and the J gene lost 9 bases, with 18 bases spanning the gap. Germline CDR1 is DFQATT and CDR2 is SNEGSKA (reference sequence). This CDR3 region has 14 residues. In DNA form, the CDR3 reads TGCAGTGCTAGGCCCCAGGCAGGGCCAGGGCCCCAGCATTTT. Its protein product is CSARPQAGPGPQHF.

This clonotype was seen more than once but under ten times. This chain uses TRBV19 with TRBJ2-7, with D possibly TRBD1 on 5 matching bases. Trimming removed 8 bases from V and 5 bases from J, with 19 bases in between. The CDR3 consists of 14 residues. CDR1 and CDR2 (germline): LNHDA, SQIVND (reference sequence). CDR3 region: CASQHKGLLDEQYF. The CDR3 DNA is TGTGCCAGTCAACATAAGGGGCTTTTAGACGAGCAGTACTTC. The full variable domain, in which reference TRBV19 and TRBJ2-7 provide the parts outside the CDR3, is DGGITQSPKYLFRKEGQNVTLSCEQNLNHDAMYWYRQDPGQGLRLIYYSQIVNDFQKGDIAEGYSVSREKKESFPLTVTSAQKNPTAFYLCASQHKGLLDEQYFGPGTRLTVT.

The sample holds many counts of this clonotype. This CDR3 reads CASSLGWGGRYTEAFF. CDR3 in DNA: TGTGCCAGCAGCTTAGGCTGGGGGGGTAGGTACACTGAAGCTTTCTTT. The chain joins TRBV5-6 to TRBJ1-1; D is possibly TRBD1 (5 bases). The CDR3 is 16 residues long. Per germline, CDR1 SGHDT and CDR2 YYEEEE. Trimming took 2 bases from V and 3 from J, leaving 17 bases between them.

This clonotype has ten or more counts. The rearrangement joins TRBV7-6 to TRBJ2-3; 7 positions match TRBD1. Germline V gene lookup returns CDR1 SGHVS and CDR2 FNYEAQ. V lost 5 bases to trimming and J lost 0 bases; unmatched junction nucleotides: 8. This CDR3 is built from 16 residues. CDR3: CASSISGTASTDTQYF. The CDR3 bases are TGTGCCAGCAGCATCTCCGGGACAGCTAGCACAGATACGCAGTATTTT.

This clonotype was picked up many times. This sequence joins TRBV12-3 or TRBV12-4 and TRBJ2-7; 8 positions match TRBD1. The CDR3 contains 14 residues. V was clipped by 6 bases and J by 3 bases; unmatched bases: 7. CDR3 in amino acids: CASSDRDRNYEQYF. The DNA of the CDR3 is TGTGCCAGCAGCGACCGGGACAGGAACTACGAGCAGTACTTC.

This clonotype was observed once. This rearrangement joins TRBV5-1 to TRBJ2-1, with D unclear. This CDR3 contains 16 residues. CDR1 and CDR2 from the germline V gene are SGHRS and YFSETQ. V was shortened by 4 bases and J by 0 bases, with 14 bases between the two germline ends. CDR3 in amino acids: CASSPYSVSSYNEQFF. In DNA, the CDR3 is TGCGCCAGCAGCCCATACAGTGTTAGCTCCTACAATGAGCAGTTCTTC. Full variable domain (missing parts from reference TRBV5-1 and TRBJ2-1): KAGVTQTPRYLIKTRGQQVTLSCSPISGHRSVSWYQQTPGQGLQFLFEYFSETQRNKGNFPGRFSGRQFSNSRSEMNVSTLELGDSALYLCASSPYSVSSYNEQFFGPGTRLTVL.

This clonotype was picked up many times. CDR3: CASSLRDSSYEQYF. CDR3 nucleotide sequence: TGTGCCAGCAGTTTACGGGACAGCTCCTACGAGCAGTACTTC. The chain couples TRBV12-3 or TRBV12-4 to TRBJ2-7; 7 nucleotides match TRBD1. CDR3 length equals 14 residues. Unmatched junction bases numbered 1, after V lost 2 bases and J lost 0 bases.

The V gene is TRBV6-2 or TRBV6-3, the J gene TRBJ1-3; TRBD1 might be the D (5 bases). Germline CDR1 reads MNHEY; CDR2 reads SVGEGT. The V end lost 8 bases, the J end lost 2 bases, and 22 bases lay between the germline ends. The CDR3 spans 17 residues. As DNA, the CDR3 is TGTGCCAGCTCGATGTCGGGGGGAGTTACAACTGGAAACACCATATATTTT. This codes for CASSMSGGVTTGNTIYF.

This clonotype was observed many times. V and J are TRBV18 and TRBJ2-7; 10 bases are a match to TRBD2. Germline lookup yields CDR1 KGHSH and CDR2 LQKENI. The V and J ends lost 3 bases and 6 bases, in that order; junction bases with no gene match: 11. This CDR3 region has 16 residues. CDR3: CASSPFSGGLPGEQYF. DNA of the CDR3: TGTGCCAGCTCACCTTTTAGCGGGGGGCTCCCTGGCGAGCAGTACTTC.

V is TRBV10-3 and J is TRBJ1-4; possibly TRBD1 for D (5 bases). This CDR3 region has 15 residues. Trimming shortened V by 3 bases and J by 6 bases, and 14 bases separated the two germline ends. Germline V gene lookup returns CDR1 ENHRY and CDR2 SYGVKD. In nucleotides, the CDR3 is TGTGCCATCAGTGACCATGGGCAGGGATATGAAAAACTGTTTTTT. As protein: CAISDHGQGYEKLFF.

This clonotype was seen a few times. The chain links TRBV20-1 to TRBJ2-5; TRBD1 matches at 8 bases. V lost 6 bases, J lost 4 bases, and 10 bases stayed unmatched. The germline gives CDR1 DFQATT, CDR2 SNEGSKA (reference sequence). This CDR3 comprises 14 residues. The CDR3 nucleotides are TGCAGTGCCACGCGACAGGGGCGGAGAGAGACCCAGTACTTC. As protein: CSATRQGRRETQYF.

This clonotype has a count of ten or more. This rearrangement joins TRBV6-6 to TRBJ2-7; no firm D call. CDR1 and CDR2 (germline): MNHNY, SVGAGI (reference sequence). The germline V and J ends were trimmed by 0 bases and 6 bases, with 12 bases remaining between them. This CDR3 has 14 amino acids. CDR3 protein: CASSYSPSGSEQYF. The CDR3 DNA is TGTGCCAGCAGTTACTCGCCCTCGGGTAGCGAGCAGTACTTC.

This clonotype was recorded a few times. The CDR3 spells CASSQENSEPFGYTF. The CDR3 DNA reads as TGTGCCAGCAGCCAAGAGAACTCCGAACCTTTTGGCTACACCTTC. The rearrangement joins TRBV3-1 to TRBJ1-2; D is unclear. From germline, CDR1 is LGHDT and CDR2 YNNKEL (reference sequence). This CDR3 has 15 amino acids. Trimming removed 0 bases from V and 7 bases from J, with 15 bases in between.

CDR3 coding DNA: TGTGCCAGCACACTCCAACCGGGACTAGTTTCTGGAGAGACCCAGTACTTC. Amino acid sequence: CASTLQPGLVSGETQYF. J is TRBJ2-5 and V is TRBV5-8, with 8 bases matching TRBD2. Germline CDR1 and CDR2: SGHTS and YDEGEE. Trimming took 6 bases from V and 4 from J; bases not matched to a gene: 17. CDR3 length: 17 residues.

To note about this clonotype: A much larger clone is a single base away; this may be a read error. This chain connects TRBV6-9 to TRBJ1-1, with no clear D. This CDR3 has 14 residues. Germline V lookup: CDR1 MNHGY, CDR2 SVAAGI. This chain's CDR3 is CASSYETANTGAFF. The CDR3 DNA reads as TGTGCCAGCAGTTACGAGACTGCGAACACTGGAGCTTTCTTT.

V and J are TRBV4-1 and TRBJ1-1; tentatively, D is TRBD1 (6 bases). Looked up from germline, CDR1 is MGHRA and CDR2 is YSYEKL. The CDR3 extends over 16 amino acids. V was trimmed by 3 bases and J by 1 base, leaving 15 bases between them. CDR3 protein: CASSQAWGRKNTEAFF. The CDR3 DNA reads as TGCGCCAGCAGCCAGGCTTGGGGGCGGAAGAACACTGAAGCTTTCTTT.

V and J are TRBV30 and TRBJ1-3; no clear D gene. CDR3 length: 13 amino acids. The ends were cut back, 1 base at V and 4 bases at J, with 8 bases in the middle. CDR1 and CDR2 (germline): GTSNPN, SVGIG (reference sequence). CDR3 residues: CAWSGAVGNTIYF. The CDR3 DNA follows: TGTGCCTGGAGTGGGGCAGTAGGAAACACCATATATTTT.

The V call is TRBV12-3 or TRBV12-4, the J call TRBJ2-4, with TRBD1 identical over 7 bases. The CDR3 runs to 13 residues. J lost 9 bases, V lost 5 bases, and 7 bases had no gene match. For the CDR3, the DNA is TGTGCCAGCAGTCCCGGGACAGTAAGCATTCAGTACTTC. Residues: CASSPGTVSIQYF.

The V call is TRBV30, the J call TRBJ2-2; TRBD1 is a possible D gene (5 bases). Between the trimmed V and J ends, which lost 2 bases and 1 base, there was a span of 5 bases. The CDR3 runs to 13 residues. In germline, CDR1 is GTSNPN, CDR2 SVGIG (reference sequence). The CDR3 spells CAWSQGNTGELFF. The DNA for the CDR3 is TGTGCCTGGAGTCAGGGGAACACCGGGGAGCTGTTTTTT.

This clonotype was observed a handful of times. The rearrangement links TRBV9 to TRBJ2-1, with 13 bases aligning to TRBD2. This CDR3 is built from 18 residues. With V trimmed by 3 bases and J by 4 bases, 10 bases remained unmatched. Germline CDR1 reads SGDLS; CDR2 reads YYNGEE. The CDR3 DNA follows: TGTGCCAGCAGCGATCCCTCCGGGACTAGCGGGGAGTACAATGAGCAGTTCTTC. Its protein is CASSDPSGTSGEYNEQFF.

This clonotype was picked up many times. The chain links TRBV18 to TRBJ1-2; D is ambiguous. Trimming cost V 8 bases and J 4 bases, with 14 bases left between them. The CDR3 spans 13 residues. Germline lookup yields CDR1 KGHSH and CDR2 LQKENI. Here the CDR3 reads CASSPQSGYGYTF. CDR3 coding DNA: TGTGCCAGCAGCCCCCAGTCTGGCTATGGCTACACCTTC.